One and the same sample provided the 25 T cell receptor beta chains below, sequenced in a study of shared clonotypes between healthy human individuals. Only in-frame clones appear in the TCRdb table, and some are missing; sequencing was by immunoSEQ multiplex PCR. The data show over a million clones, around 74% seen once. The sample consisted of memory CD4+ T cells sorted from blood. Noted subset: CD45RA-negative fraction. Receptors originate from a man younger than 30 in good health.

In this sample, this clone turned up once. The chain uses TRBV11-2 and TRBJ2-3, with D possibly matching TRBD2 (5 bases). The CDR3 has 15 residues. Deletions cut 6 bases from V and 4 bases from J, with 17 bases between. CDR1 and CDR2 (germline): SGHAT, FQNNGV. The CDR3 DNA is TGTGCCAGCAGGTCCCTCCGAGCGGCGCCAGATACGCAGTATTTT. Encoded protein: CASRSLRAAPDTQYF.

J is TRBJ2-2 and V is TRBV10-3; the D gene is possibly TRBD2 (6 bases). CDR3 length: 14 residues. Germline V gene sequence: CDR1 ENHRY, CDR2 SYGVKD. The germline V and J ends were trimmed by 11 bases and 2 bases, with 15 bases remaining between them. The CDR3 nucleotides read TGTGCCGCGCTCGGACTACTAAACACCGGGGAGCTGTTTTTT. It specifies CAALGLLNTGELFF.

This chain links TRBV7-2 with TRBJ2-4; D is tentatively TRBD1 or TRBD2 (7 bases each). Germline loops: CDR1 SGHTA, CDR2 FQGNSA. Trimming stripped 5 bases from V and 0 bases from J, with 11 bases between. The CDR3 is made up of 15 amino acids. The CDR3: CASSPGGGAKNIQYF. DNA for the CDR3: TGTGCCAGCAGCCCAGGGGGGGGAGCCAAAAACATTCAGTACTTC.

This clone was recorded many times. This chain links TRBV2 with TRBJ1-1, with TRBD1 as a possible D gene (5 bases). The V end was cut by 4 bases, the J end by 5 bases, with 20 bases between. CDR3 length: 16 amino acids. CDR1 and CDR2 from the germline V gene are SNHLY and FYNNEI. The CDR3: CASSAPTNGGFTEAFF. In DNA, the CDR3 is TGTGCCAGCAGTGCCCCCACCAACGGGGGTTTTACTGAAGCTTTCTTT. The full variable domain, its missing parts supplied by reference TRBV2 and TRBJ1-1, is EPEVTQTPSHQVTQMGQEVILRCVPISNHLYFYWYRQILGQKVEFLVSFYNNEISEKSEIFDDQFSVERPDGSNFTLKIRSTKLEDSAMYFCASSAPTNGGFTEAFFGQGTRLTVV.

This clone was observed at least ten times. The chain is built from TRBV19 and TRBJ1-1; D gene uncertain. Germline V gives CDR1 LNHDA, CDR2 SQIVND (reference sequence). Trimming shortened V by 0 bases and J by 1 base, and 6 bases separated the two germline ends. The CDR3 length is 14 residues. The CDR3 sequence: CASSIDSRNTEAFF. The CDR3 DNA sequence: TGTGCCAGTAGTATAGACAGCCGGAACACTGAAGCTTTCTTT. The whole variable domain, remainder taken from reference TRBV19 and TRBJ1-1, is DGGITQSPKYLFRKEGQNVTLSCEQNLNHDAMYWYRQDPGQGLRLIYYSQIVNDFQKGDIAEGYSVSREKKESFPLTVTSAQKNPTAFYLCASSIDSRNTEAFFGQGTRLTVV.

This rearrangement joins TRBV7-9 to TRBJ2-5; 7 bases fit TRBD1. J was trimmed by 2 bases and V by 5 bases; bases with no gene match: 2. In germline, CDR1 is SEHNR, CDR2 FQNEAQ (reference sequence). This CDR3 spans 13 amino acids. The chain's CDR3 is CASSRDRQETQYF. The CDR3 bases are TGTGCCAGCAGCCGGGACAGACAAGAGACCCAGTACTTC.

The chain joins TRBV30 to TRBJ1-5; 7 bases align to TRBD1. The CDR3 contains 13 residues. Per the germline V gene, CDR1 is GTSNPN and CDR2 is SVGIG (reference sequence). Trimming at V came to 0 bases and at J to 4 bases, leaving 0 bases not matched to a gene. In DNA, the CDR3 is TGTGCCTGGAGTGTGGGACAGAATCAGCCCCAGCATTTT. Amino acids: CAWSVGQNQPQHF.

This clone was seen repeatedly, ten times or more. This chain uses TRBV27 with TRBJ2-5; 13 bases match TRBD2. Losses at the gene ends were 6 bases for V and 5 bases for J; bases not matched to a gene: 6. The CDR3 totals 15 residues. Germline-derived CDR1 and CDR2 are MNHEY and SMNVEV (reference sequence). CDR3 in amino acids: CASRLAGGGRETQYF. DNA for the CDR3: TGTGCCAGCAGACTAGCGGGAGGGGGTAGGGAGACCCAGTACTTC.

The chain joins TRBV5-6 to TRBJ2-4, with TRBD1 identical over 8 bases. CDR1 and CDR2 (germline): SGHDT, YYEEEE. V lost 0 bases, J lost 6 bases, and 8 bases stayed unmatched. There are 16 residues in the CDR3. The CDR3 nucleotides are TGTGCCAGCAGCTTGGTTGGTCTCGGACAGGGAAACATTCAGTACTTC. Protein sequence: CASSLVGLGQGNIQYF.

The chain is built from TRBV10-1 and TRBJ2-2; D is unclear. Germline CDR1 is WNHNN and CDR2 is SYGVQD (reference sequence). CDR3 length equals 12 residues. Trimming took off 5 bases at V and 2 bases at J, with 3 bases between the two ends. Written as DNA, the CDR3 is TGCGCCAGCAGTTATAACACCGGGGAGCTGTTTTTT. Protein: CASSYNTGELFF.

This sequence joins TRBV10-3 and TRBJ1-1; a weak D match, TRBD1 (5 bases). Germline assignment: CDR1 ENHRY and CDR2 SYGVKD. V was pared by 2 bases and J by 1 base, with 11 bases between. This CDR3 has 15 residues. CDR3 nucleotides: TGTGCCATCAGTGAGATGGGACCCTCGAACACTGAAGCTTTCTTT. Translation gives CAISEMGPSNTEAFF.

The chain recombines TRBV13 with TRBJ2-1; 10 nucleotides line up with TRBD2. This CDR3 has 15 residues. CDR1 is PRHDT, CDR2 FYEKMQ, per germline (reference sequence). V shed 5 bases, J shed 3 bases, and the junction held 4 bases outside the gene matches. The CDR3: CASSQREGRYNEQFF. CDR3 in DNA: TGTGCCAGCAGCCAGCGGGAGGGCCGCTACAATGAGCAGTTCTTC.

The V and J genes are TRBV6-5 and TRBJ2-1, with 12 nucleotides matching TRBD2. The V gene's germline CDR1 is MNHEY and CDR2 SVGAGI. This CDR3 spans 15 amino acids. The junction had 7 bases not matched to a gene; V was cut back by 6 bases and J by 7 bases. DNA for the CDR3: TGTGCCAGCAGCCCTGGACTAGCGGGGCTGAATGAGCAGTTCTTC. This translates into CASSPGLAGLNEQFF.

There are many counts of this clone. The chain combines TRBV5-4 with TRBJ2-3, with 7 bases lining up with TRBD2. Germline assignment: CDR1 SGHNT and CDR2 YYREEE (reference sequence). V lost 0 bases to trimming and J lost 0 bases; unmatched junction nucleotides: 10. The CDR3 totals 18 residues. CDR3 DNA sequence: TGTGCCAGCAGCTTGGCCCCTAGCGGAAAGCCTAGCACAGATACGCAGTATTTT. Residues: CASSLAPSGKPSTDTQYF.

This clone was observed once. The V call is TRBV10-3, the J call TRBJ2-5; D not resolved. Trimming left V 5 bases short and J 5 bases short, with 12 bases between. The CDR3 runs to 13 residues. CDR1 is ENHRY and CDR2 is SYGVKD in the germline V gene. As DNA, the CDR3 is TGTGCCATCAGTAGGGATTTAAGGGAGACCCAGTACTTC. Its protein is CAISRDLRETQYF.

V gene TRBV10-3 combines with J gene TRBJ1-4; a weak D match, TRBD1 (6 bases). The CDR3 runs 12 residues. V lost 0 bases to trimming and J lost 14 bases, with 10 bases between them. Germline-derived CDR1 and CDR2 are ENHRY and SYGVKD. The CDR3 sequence is CAISESKGDLFF. CDR3 coding DNA: TGTGCCATCAGTGAGTCGAAGGGGGATCTGTTTTTT.

This clone was seen a handful of times. The chain combines TRBV28 with TRBJ1-3; D ambiguous. Germline lookup yields CDR1 MDHEN and CDR2 SYDVKM. There are 17 residues in the CDR3. V gave up 6 bases and J gave up 0 bases, with 18 bases separating them. The CDR3 region has the DNA TGTGCCAGCAGCCCCAGTCGGGCGGTACTCTCTGGAAACACCATATATTTT. This encodes CASSPSRAVLSGNTIYF.

The gene calls are TRBV5-4 and TRBJ1-6; TRBD1 might be the D (5 bases). Germline assignment: CDR1 SGHNT and CDR2 YYREEE (reference sequence). The length of the CDR3 is 13 residues. V lost 0 bases and J lost 7, with 5 bases in between. The CDR3 reads CASSLDRNSPLHF. The CDR3 DNA sequence: TGTGCCAGCAGCTTGGACAGGAATTCACCCCTCCACTTT.

The V call is TRBV11-3, the J call TRBJ1-3; D remains unclear. Germline values: CDR1 SGHNT, CDR2 YENEEA. The CDR3 is 15 amino acids. V lost 0 bases and J 0 bases, leaving 6 bases between the germline ends. CDR3: CASSLDGSSGNTIYF. The CDR3 bases are TGTGCCAGCAGCTTAGACGGAAGCTCTGGAAACACCATATATTTT.

This clone showed up just a few times. Other DNA sequences in this sample translate to the same CDR3. This chain joins TRBV30 and TRBJ1-5; 7 bases agree with TRBD1. The CDR3 is 14 amino acids. In germline, CDR1 is GTSNPN, CDR2 SVGIG (reference sequence). With 1 base clipped from V and 7 bases from J, the junction kept 7 bases outside the gene matches. CDR3 loop: CAWSGQGGGQPQHF. CDR3 DNA sequence: TGTGCCTGGAGTGGACAGGGTGGGGGACAGCCCCAGCATTTT. Drawing the rest from reference TRBV30 and TRBJ1-5, the complete variable domain is SQTIHQWPATLVQPVGSPLSLECTVEGTSNPNLYWYRQAAGRGLQLLFYSVGIGQISSEVPQNLSASRPQDRQFILSSKKLLLSDSGFYLCAWSGQGGGQPQHFGDGTRLSIL.

The J gene is TRBJ2-5, the V gene TRBV13; tentatively, D is TRBD2 (6 bases). The CDR3 sequence is 15 residues long. V was shortened by 8 bases and J by 6 bases, with 22 bases between the two germline ends. CDR1 is PRHDT and CDR2 is FYEKMQ in the germline V gene (reference sequence). DNA of the CDR3: TGTGCCAGCTTTCCTTTGTGGGCTAGCGAAAAGACCCAGTACTTC. Its translation is CASFPLWASEKTQYF.

This sequence joins TRBV9 and TRBJ2-3; D tentatively reads TRBD1 or TRBD2 (5 bases each). Germline V gives CDR1 SGDLS, CDR2 YYNGEE. CDR3 length: 14 amino acids. The ends were cut back, 0 bases at V and 4 bases at J, with 9 bases in the middle. CDR3 protein: CASSVDVGADTQYF. In DNA, the CDR3 is TGTGCCAGCAGCGTAGATGTGGGGGCAGATACGCAGTATTTT.

The sample holds a few counts of this clone. This sequence joins TRBV2 and TRBJ1-1; D is undetermined. Trimming shortened V by 7 bases and J by 0 bases, and 12 bases separated the two germline ends. Germline V gives CDR1 SNHLY, CDR2 FYNNEI. CDR3 size: 14 residues. In DNA, the CDR3 is TGTGCCAGCACCCTGGCAGGTCTGAACACTGAAGCTTTCTTT. This translates into CASTLAGLNTEAFF.

This clone has more than one count but fewer than ten. The chain employs TRBV7-9 and TRBJ1-2; perhaps TRBD1 as D (6 bases). CDR3 length: 17 residues. The germline V gene has CDR1 SEHNR and CDR2 FQNEAQ (reference sequence). V was trimmed by 1 base and J by 3 bases, leaving 18 bases between them. CDR3 in amino acids: CASSLGWGRREDYGYTF. The CDR3 DNA reads as TGTGCCAGCAGCTTAGGCTGGGGGCGCCGAGAGGACTATGGCTACACCTTC.

This chain uses TRBV9 with TRBJ2-3; no reliable D call. Germline CDR1 SGDLS, CDR2 YYNGEE. Trimming left V 9 bases short and J 5 bases short, with 10 bases between. The CDR3 contains 11 residues. CDR3 amino acids: CATGAEDTQYF. The CDR3 region has the DNA TGTGCCACCGGTGCTGAAGATACGCAGTATTTT.